These 16 T cell receptor beta chains came from one sample sequenced in a study of T-cell reconstitution after alpha-beta-depleted transplantation in children. Unique molecular identifiers featured in how the TCRbeta library was prepared. MiXCR, run by TCRdb on the PCR reads, gives a single entry per CDR3 protein. The data show about a million distinct CDR3 sequences, under 30% seen once. Source: PBMCs, mostly from graft donor cells, taken 360 days after TCRalphabeta/CD19-depleted stem cell transplant. The receptors originated from a boy under two years old who had a stem cell transplant for SCID, so the T cells may come from the graft donor.

This clonotype appeared a few times. The chain employs TRBV20-1 and TRBJ1-5; D gene unclear. Between the trimmed V and J ends, which lost 5 bases and 3 bases, there was a span of 11 bases. Germline-derived CDR1 and CDR2 are DFQATT and SNEGSKA (reference sequence). The CDR3 runs 13 residues. The CDR3 DNA reads as TGCAGTGCTGGCCGGTGGTACAATCAGCCCCAGCATTTT. It specifies CSAGRWYNQPQHF.

The table lists this clonotype with many counts. The junction does not match germline at one end; this may be a read error. The chain is built from TRBV7-2 and TRBJ2-3; the D is unclear. CDR3 length: 14 residues. CDR1 and CDR2 from the germline V gene are SGHTA and FQGNSA. The CDR3 bases are TGCGCCAGCAGCTTGGACCTTCGCACAGATACGCAGTATTTT. Its translation: CASSLDLRTDTQYF.

V is TRBV12-3 or TRBV12-4 and J is TRBJ1-2, with 7 bases lining up with TRBD1. V trimming: 5 bases; J trimming: 5 bases; junction bases outside the gene matches: 11. CDR3 size: 15 residues. Here the CDR3 DNA reads TGTGCCAGCAGTCCCTATCCACAGGGGTCATATGGCTACACCTTC. This translates into CASSPYPQGSYGYTF.

The V call is TRBV20-1, the J call TRBJ1-1; D perhaps matches TRBD1 (6 bases). The CDR3 length is 15 residues. V was cut by 1 base and J by 0 bases, with 12 bases left in between. The V gene's germline CDR1 is DFQATT and CDR2 SNEGSKA (reference sequence). CDR3 DNA: TGCAGTGCTAGAGCCCAGGGGCGTATGAACACTGAAGCTTTCTTT. Protein product: CSARAQGRMNTEAFF.

The CDR3 protein is CSVVSSLTLTDTQYF. The CDR3 DNA reads TGCAGCGTTGTGTCTAGCCTGACTCTCACAGATACGCAGTATTTT. The genes are TRBV29-1 and TRBJ2-3; a possible D gene is TRBD2 (5 bases). Germline CDR1 is SQVTM and CDR2 is ANQGSEA. V was cut by 4 bases and J by 2 bases, with 16 bases left in between. CDR3 length: 15 amino acids.

This clonotype was counted only a few times. The chain carries TRBV15 and TRBJ1-1, with D maybe TRBD1 (5 bases). The CDR3 has 17 residues. Trimming left V 0 bases short and J 0 bases short, with 14 bases between. Germline V gene data show CDR1 as LNHNV and CDR2 as YYDKDF (reference sequence). In nucleotides, the CDR3 is TGTGCCACCAGCAGAGATGGGTGGGGGATCATGAACACTGAAGCTTTCTTT. It codes for CATSRDGWGIMNTEAFF.

The chain links TRBV7-8 to TRBJ1-3; 7 nucleotides align to TRBD1. This CDR3 region has 15 residues. With V trimmed by 6 bases and J by 0 bases, 5 bases remained unmatched. CDR1 is SGHVS, CDR2 FQNEAQ, per germline. CDR3 nucleotides: TGTGCCAGCAGTCTGGACAGGATCTCTGGAAACACCATATATTTT. Translated: CASSLDRISGNTIYF. Using reference TRBV7-8 and TRBJ1-3 for the parts outside the CDR3, the full variable domain is GAGVSQSPRYKVAKRGQDVALRCDPISGHVSLFWYQQALGQGPEFLTYFQNEAQLDKSGLPSDRFFAERPEGSVSTLKIQRTQQEDSAVYLCASSLDRISGNTIYFGEGSWLTVV.

This clonotype was seen more than once but under ten times. CDR3 DNA: TGTGCCAGCAGGCCGGACAGGGGAGGGACTCAGCCCCAGCATTTT. Translating gives CASRPDRGGTQPQHF. This rearrangement joins TRBV12-3 or TRBV12-4 to TRBJ1-5, with 9 bases that match TRBD1. The J segment lost 6 bases and the V segment lost 6 bases, leaving 9 bases of the junction unmatched. The CDR3 extends over 15 amino acids.

The V and J genes are TRBV7-8 and TRBJ1-1; D perhaps matches TRBD1 (5 bases). The CDR3 is 14 amino acids. The V end lost 2 bases, the J end lost 6 bases, and 13 bases lay between the germline ends. The germline CDR1 and CDR2 sequences are SGHVS and FQNEAQ. The CDR3 is CASSLWGLTPEAFF. Written as DNA, the CDR3 is TGTGCCAGCAGCTTATGGGGCCTTACCCCTGAAGCTTTCTTT.

The rearrangement joins TRBV28 to TRBJ1-1; maybe TRBD1 (6 bases). Trimming stripped 6 bases from V and 5 bases from J, with 22 bases between. This CDR3 contains 16 residues. Germline-derived CDR1 and CDR2 are MDHEN and SYDVKM. This chain's CDR3 is CASRYTGKGVGTEAFF. Written as DNA, the CDR3 is TGTGCCAGCAGGTATACAGGGAAAGGAGTGGGAACTGAAGCTTTCTTT.

The gene calls are TRBV5-5 and TRBJ2-3; TRBD2 matches 8 bases. In germline, CDR1 is SGHKS, CDR2 YYEKEE (reference sequence). Trimming removed 2 bases from V and 0 bases from J; junction bases left unmatched: 5. This CDR3 has 16 residues. The CDR3 reads CASSLIRGGSTDTQYF. CDR3 DNA sequence: TGTGCCAGCAGCTTAATCCGCGGGGGGAGCACAGATACGCAGTATTTT.

The chain uses TRBV12-3 or TRBV12-4 and TRBJ2-2; TRBD2 is a possible D gene (6 bases). Trimming left V 6 bases short and J 0 bases short, with 14 bases between. The CDR3 length is 16 residues. The CDR3 here is CASSPGLSANTGELFF. The CDR3 nucleotides read TGTGCCAGCAGCCCTGGACTATCTGCGAACACCGGGGAGCTGTTTTTT.

The rearrangement joins TRBV20-1 to TRBJ1-2; unclear D gene. Germline CDR1 is DFQATT and CDR2 is SNEGSKA (reference sequence). The CDR3 sequence is 13 residues long. Trimming took 6 bases from V and 4 from J, leaving 15 bases between them. The CDR3 coding sequence is TGCAGTGCCCTAGCCGGAGGGATCTATGGCTACACCTTC. Its protein is CSALAGGIYGYTF.

V and J are TRBV12-3 or TRBV12-4 and TRBJ1-3, with a possible D match to TRBD1 (6 bases). CDR3 length: 13 amino acids. Trimming left V 5 bases short and J 10 bases short, with 15 bases between. CDR3 nucleotide sequence: TGTGCCAGCAGTCTAAGTCTCCAGGGGACCATATATTTT. This encodes CASSLSLQGTIYF.

The chain employs TRBV11-2 and TRBJ1-5; 11 positions agree with TRBD1. The germline CDR1 and CDR2 sequences are SGHAT and FQNNGV. This CDR3 comprises 20 residues. Germline trimming cut 0 bases from V and 2 bases from J; bases unmatched to any gene: 12. The CDR3 is CASSLEPRTGGAFRNQPQHF. The DNA of the CDR3 is TGTGCCAGCAGCTTAGAACCCAGGACAGGGGGCGCGTTTCGCAATCAGCCCCAGCATTTT.

J is TRBJ2-7 and V is TRBV4-2; D gene unclear. Looked up from germline, CDR1 is LGHNA and CDR2 is YNFKEQ. This CDR3 is 15 amino acids long. V gave up 0 bases and J gave up 3 bases, with 12 bases separating them. This CDR3 is CASSQDSGRNYEQYF. In nucleotides, the CDR3 is TGTGCCAGCAGCCAAGACTCGGGCAGGAACTACGAGCAGTACTTC.